These 8 T cell receptor beta chains were sequenced from one sample in a study of memory CD4+ T cells and cytomegalovirus serostatus. Generated by immunoSEQ multiplex PCR, the TCRdb table keeps only in-frame clones and is missing some. The table shows around 63,000 clones, with around 76% occurring only once. The sort gate was single viable CD3+CD4+CD8-CD45RO+ cells for memory CD4+ T cells. Sequencing used memory CD4+ T cells from blood. The origin of the receptors is an adult in good health and CMV-seropositive.

This clone has only a few counts. V and J are TRBV7-2 and TRBJ2-5; the D is unclear. V lost 3 bases and J lost 7, with 12 bases in between. This CDR3 is built from 13 residues. Germline V gives CDR1 SGHTA, CDR2 FQGNSA. The CDR3: CASSFKGPGTQYF. For the CDR3, the DNA is TGTGCCAGCAGCTTTAAGGGTCCGGGGACCCAGTACTTC.

This CDR3 is CASSPRPGGEQYF. Here the CDR3 DNA reads TGCGCCAGCAGCCCGAGGCCAGGGGGCGAGCAGTACTTC. The J gene is TRBJ2-7, the V gene TRBV5-1; TRBD1 aligns across 7 bases. Germline V CDR1 and CDR2: SGHRS, YFSETQ. The CDR3 runs 13 residues. J gave up 6 bases and V 4 bases, and 7 bases lay outside the gene matches.

The CDR3 DNA is TGTGCCAGCAGCCTAGGAGGACTAGTAGGCGATGAGCAGTTCTTC. Amino acid sequence: CASSLGGLVGDEQFF. This chain links TRBV4-2 with TRBJ2-1; TRBD2 agrees at 7 bases. This CDR3 has 15 residues. After removal of 4 bases from V and 8 bases from J, the junction contained 11 bases not matched to a gene. Germline-derived CDR1 and CDR2 are LGHNA and YNFKEQ.

This sequence joins TRBV6-5 and TRBJ2-3; D gene ambiguous. The CDR3 covers 14 residues. CDR1 and CDR2 (germline): MNHEY, SVGAGI. The V and J ends lost 4 bases and 2 bases respectively, with 10 bases between them. The CDR3 here is CASSSPGTTDTQYF. The CDR3 DNA follows: TGTGCCAGCAGTTCGCCAGGCACCACAGATACGCAGTATTTT.

V usage is TRBV9 and J usage is TRBJ1-6; 7 nucleotides agree with TRBD1. V dropped 1 base and J dropped 7; count of bases not matched to a gene: 2. Germline values: CDR1 SGDLS, CDR2 YYNGEE. The CDR3 covers 14 residues. CDR3 DNA: TGTGCCAGCAGCGTACAGGGGGAAAATTCACCCCTCCACTTT. Translation gives CASSVQGENSPLHF.

The V gene is TRBV5-1, the J gene TRBJ2-1; the D gene could be TRBD1 or TRBD2 (5 bases each). The germline CDR1 and CDR2 sequences are SGHRS and YFSETQ. The CDR3 spans 15 residues. With 4 bases removed from V and 8 bases from J, the gap between germline ends came to 19 bases. The CDR3 coding sequence is TGCGCCAGCAGCCAGACCGGGACCCAGAGCGATGAGCAGTTCTTC. Its translation is CASSQTGTQSDEQFF.

J is TRBJ2-2 and V is TRBV5-8; 7 positions agree with TRBD1. The V segment lost 4 bases and the J segment 4 bases; nucleotides outside the gene matches: 7. CDR3 length: 15 residues. Per the germline V gene, CDR1 is SGHTS and CDR2 is YDEGEE. Here the CDR3 DNA reads TGTGCCAGCAGCCCCCGGACAGGAGCCACCGGGGAGCTGTTTTTT. It specifies CASSPRTGATGELFF.

The J gene is TRBJ2-4, the V gene TRBV10-1, with 11 positions matching TRBD2. CDR3 size: 18 residues. V trimming: 3 bases; J trimming: 0 bases; junction bases outside the gene matches: 7. Germline lookup yields CDR1 WNHNN and CDR2 SYGVQD (reference sequence). The CDR3 reads CASSDSGTSGIAKNIQYF. The CDR3 nucleotides read TGCGCCAGCAGTGACTCCGGGACTAGCGGAATAGCCAAAAACATTCAGTACTTC.